This is a list of T cell receptor beta chains from one sample in a study of prognosis after radiotherapy for stage I lung cancer. TCRdb used MiXCR to reprocess the multiplex PCR reads, holding one entry per CDR3 protein. The repertoire holds 20,000 to 30,000 distinct CDR3 sequences, with roughly 40% as singletons. The material was PBMCs, obtained before or after stereotactic body radiation therapy (not recorded which). Receptors originate from a donor aged 50 or older with non-small cell lung cancer. Each CDR3 is given with its conserved first and last residue. D genes are given only for firm matches. Clone size is given for some rows only: seen once, a few or many times, or a class if the clone is expanded.

>TRBJ2-7|TRBV2|.|.
TGTGCCAGCAGTGAAATGGGCAGCCAAAGCCCGTACGAGCAGTACTTC
CASSEMGSQSPYEQYF
>TRBJ2-6|TRBV6-1|many|.
TGTGCCAGCGCCCGACAGGTCTTCTCTGGGGCCAACGTCCTGACTTTC
CASARQVFSGANVLTF
>TRBJ2-6|TRBV7-9|.|.
TGTGCCAGCAGCCCCCGACAGCGAACTGGGTCCAACGTCCTGACTTTC
CASSPRQRTGSNVLTF
>TRBJ1-6|TRBV30|many|.
TGTGCCTGGAGTAGGCGAAGGGATTCAGGGAATTCACCCCTCCACTTT
CAWSRRRDSGNSPLHF
>TRBJ1-2|TRBV7-8|many|TRBD1
TGTGCCAGCACCCCCAGGGGGTACTCTAACTATGGCTACACCTTC
CASTPRGYSNYGYTF
>TRBJ1-4|TRBV5-4|many|TRBD1
TGTGCCAGCAGCTCCTTTCACAGGGGTGAGGATGAAAAACTGTTTTTT
CASSSFHRGEDEKLFF
>TRBJ1-4|TRBV20-1|.|TRBD1
TGCAGTGCTTGGCGACAGGGGGAGGAAAAACTGTTTTTT
CSAWRQGEEKLFF
>TRBJ2-1|TRBV28|many|.
TGTGCCAGCAGTTTACCACTCTTGGTCCCAAATGAGCAGTTCTTC
CASSLPLLVPNEQFF
>TRBJ2-1|TRBV19|many|.
TGTGCCAGTAGTATGTCCCAGGCCTACAATGAGCAGTTCTTC
CASSMSQAYNEQFF
>TRBJ2-1|TRBV20-1|.|.
TGCAGTGCTATGCATCCAGGGTACGACAATGAGCAGTTCTTC
CSAMHPGYDNEQFF
>TRBJ2-3|TRBV5-6|many|TRBD1
TGTGCCAGCAGCTTGTTGGACAGGGGGACCGATACGCAGTATTTT
CASSLLDRGTDTQYF
>TRBJ2-7|TRBV6-1|.|TRBD1
TGTGCCAGCCGAGTGGGACAGGGGGACTACGAGCAGTACTTC
CASRVGQGDYEQYF
>TRBJ2-1|TRBV11-2|medium-sized|.
TGTGCCAGCACTGGTAGGGGAGGGGGGAGTGAGCAGTTCTTC
CASTGRGGGSEQFF
>TRBJ2-7|TRBV2|medium-sized|.
TGTGCCAGCAGTGAATGGTACGAGCAGTACTTC
CASSEWYEQYF
>TRBJ2-7|TRBV20-1|many|.
TGCAGTGCTAGGCGGGTTGTGGGGACATGGACCTACGAGCAGTACTTC
CSARRVVGTWTYEQYF
>TRBJ1-1|TRBV19|.|.
.
CASSITGQVGFGTFF
>TRBJ1-1|TRBV6-5|.|.
TGTTCCAGCAGTGAACGCGGTAACACTGAAGCTTTCTTT
CSSSERGNTEAFF
>TRBJ2-1|TRBV5-4|once|TRBD1
TGTGCCAGCAGCTTGAAGGGGGCCGGTGAGCATTTTTTC
CASSLKGAGEHFF
>TRBJ1-4|TRBV15|many|.
TGTGCCACCAGCAGAGACAGGGGCGCTGAAAAACTGTTTTTT
CATSRDRGAEKLFF
>TRBJ2-1|TRBV4-2|many|TRBD2
TGTGCCAGCAGTCGACTAGCGGGAGATTACAATGAGCAGTTCTTC
CASSRLAGDYNEQFF
>TRBJ1-4|TRBV14|many|.
TGTGCCAGCAGCCCCAGCGGAGCCGATGAAAAACTGTTTTTT
CASSPSGADEKLFF
>TRBJ1-2|TRBV3-1|many|.
TGTGCCAGCAGCTACGGCTCTGGCTACACCTTC
CASSYGSGYTF
>TRBJ2-3|TRBV29-1|many|TRBD1
TGCAGCGTCGCTGCGGACAGGGACGCCACAGATACGCAGTATTTT
CSVAADRDATDTQYF
>TRBJ2-7|TRBV7-9|many|.
TGTGCCAGCAGCTTATCCCGATTCGGGGGGCCACACGAGCAGTACTTC
CASSLSRFGGPHEQYF
>TRBJ2-2|TRBV2|medium-sized|.
TGTGCCAGCAGTGAATGGTCGGGGTCGGGCACCGGGGAGCTGTTTTTT
CASSEWSGSGTGELFF
>TRBJ2-5|TRBV7-2|many|.
TGTGCCAGCAGCTTAGTCCGGGGAGAGGCCATCCTTTTCCAAGAGACCCAGTACTTC
CASSLVRGEAILFQETQYF
>TRBJ2-7|TRBV19|medium-sized|.
TGTGCCAGTAGTCGCCAGGGGGGAGCGGGCTACGAGCAGTACTTC
CASSRQGGAGYEQYF
>TRBJ1-6|TRBV5-1|medium-sized|TRBD1
TGCGCCAGCAGGTTCGCCCCCGGACAGGCAAATAATTCACCCCTCCACTTT
CASRFAPGQANNSPLHF
>TRBJ2-5|TRBV6-2/TRBV6-3|many|.
TGTGCCAGCAGTTACTCGCCTGGAGAAGAGACCCAGTACTTC
CASSYSPGEETQYF
>TRBJ1-3|TRBV3-1|many|.
TGTGCCAGCAGCCCTTCGGGCAGGGCAAACACCATATATTTT
CASSPSGRANTIYF
>TRBJ1-6|TRBV6-5|.|.
TGTTCCAGCAGTTATGTAGGACAGCAGGTAGATAATTCACCCCTCCACTTT
CSSSYVGQQVDNSPLHF
>TRBJ1-2|TRBV24-1|many|.
TGTGCCACATGGCTTGGCTACACCTTC
CATWLGYTF
>TRBJ1-5|TRBV27|.|TRBD1
TGTGCCAGCAGTCCAGCAGGGACAGGGTTTAAGAAGCCCCAGCATTTT
CASSPAGTGFKKPQHF
>TRBJ1-3|TRBV5-1|.|.
TGCGCCAGCAGCCCGTCCCAAGTGACAGGAAACACCATATATTTT
CASSPSQVTGNTIYF
>TRBJ1-5|TRBV30|many|.
TGTGCCTGGAGTGCGACAGGAAATCAGCCCCAGCATTTT
CAWSATGNQPQHF
>TRBJ2-1|TRBV11-2|many|TRBD2
TGTGCCAGCAGCTTAGAAGGACTAGTGGAATTCTTC
CASSLEGLVEFF
>TRBJ2-7|TRBV6-2/TRBV6-3|many|TRBD1
TGTGCCAGCAGGGACAGGGGATACTACGAGCAGTACTTC
CASRDRGYYEQYF
>TRBJ2-7|TRBV6-1|once|.
TGTGTCAGCACGGCGGAAATCCTACTGGAGCAGTACTTC
CVSTAEILLEQYF
>TRBJ1-2|TRBV27|.|.
TGTGCCAGCAGTCTAGAGGGGGGGGTCTATGGCTACACCTTC
CASSLEGGVYGYTF
>TRBJ2-7|TRBV15|many|TRBD2
TGTGCCACCAGCAGAGATCGTCTAGCGGGAGCTTCCTACGAGCAGTACTTC
CATSRDRLAGASYEQYF